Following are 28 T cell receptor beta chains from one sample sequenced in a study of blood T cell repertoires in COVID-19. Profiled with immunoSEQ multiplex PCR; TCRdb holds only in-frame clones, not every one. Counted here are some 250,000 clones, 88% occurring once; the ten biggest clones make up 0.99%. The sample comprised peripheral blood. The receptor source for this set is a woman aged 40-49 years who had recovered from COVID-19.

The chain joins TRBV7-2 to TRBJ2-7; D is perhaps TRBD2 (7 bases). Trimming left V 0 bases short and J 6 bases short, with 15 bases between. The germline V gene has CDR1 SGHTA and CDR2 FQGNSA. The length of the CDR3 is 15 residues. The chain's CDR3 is CASSLAGGALLEQYF. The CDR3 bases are TGTGCCAGCAGCTTAGCGGGGGGGGCCCTCCTCGAGCAGTACTTC.

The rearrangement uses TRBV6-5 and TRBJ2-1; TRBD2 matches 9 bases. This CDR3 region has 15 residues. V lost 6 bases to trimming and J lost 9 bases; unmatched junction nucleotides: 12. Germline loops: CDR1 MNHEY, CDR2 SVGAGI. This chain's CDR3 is CASSPRREGGGEQFF. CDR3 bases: TGTGCCAGCAGCCCCCGGCGGGAGGGGGGGGGTGAGCAGTTCTTC.

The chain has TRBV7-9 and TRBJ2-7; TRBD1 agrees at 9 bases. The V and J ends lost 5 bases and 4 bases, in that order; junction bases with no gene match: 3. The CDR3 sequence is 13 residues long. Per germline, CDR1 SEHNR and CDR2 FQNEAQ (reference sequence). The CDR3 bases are TGTGCCAGCAGCCCCGACAGGGGGTACGAGCAGTACTTC. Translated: CASSPDRGYEQYF.

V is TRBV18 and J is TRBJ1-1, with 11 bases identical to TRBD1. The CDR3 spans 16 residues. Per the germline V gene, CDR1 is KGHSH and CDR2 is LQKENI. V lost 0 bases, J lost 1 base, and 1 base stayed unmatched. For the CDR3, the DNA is TGTGCCAGCTCACCACCTGGGACAGGGGGGAACACTGAAGCTTTCTTT. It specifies CASSPPGTGGNTEAFF.

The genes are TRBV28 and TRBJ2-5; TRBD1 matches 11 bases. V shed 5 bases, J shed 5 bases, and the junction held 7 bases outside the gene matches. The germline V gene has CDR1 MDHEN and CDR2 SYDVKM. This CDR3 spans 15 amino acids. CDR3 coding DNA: TGTGCCAGCAGTCCAGGACAGGGGGCTAGGGAGACCCAGTACTTC. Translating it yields CASSPGQGARETQYF.

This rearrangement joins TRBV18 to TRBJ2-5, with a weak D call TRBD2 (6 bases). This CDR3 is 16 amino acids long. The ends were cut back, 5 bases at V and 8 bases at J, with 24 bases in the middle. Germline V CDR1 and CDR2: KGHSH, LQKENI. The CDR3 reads CASSIRVSGERGTQYF. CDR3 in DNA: TGTGCCAGCTCAATAAGGGTATCGGGAGAGAGAGGAACCCAGTACTTC. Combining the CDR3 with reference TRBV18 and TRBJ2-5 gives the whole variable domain NAGVMQNPRHLVRRRGQEARLRCSPMKGHSHVYWYRQLPEEGLKFMVYLQKENIIDESGMPKERFSAEFPKEGPSILRIQQVVRGDSAAYFCASSIRVSGERGTQYFGPGTRLLVL.

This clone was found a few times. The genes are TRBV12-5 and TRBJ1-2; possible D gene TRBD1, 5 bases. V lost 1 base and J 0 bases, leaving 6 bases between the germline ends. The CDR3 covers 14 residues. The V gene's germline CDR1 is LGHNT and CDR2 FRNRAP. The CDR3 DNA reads TGTGCTAGTGGTTTGGGGACACCTAACTATGGCTACACCTTC. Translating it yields CASGLGTPNYGYTF.

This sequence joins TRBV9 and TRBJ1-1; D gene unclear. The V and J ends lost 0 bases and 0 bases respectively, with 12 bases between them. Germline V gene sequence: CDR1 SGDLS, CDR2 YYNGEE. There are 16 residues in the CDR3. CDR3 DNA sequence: TGTGCCAGCAGCGTAGCCTGGGCAGGAATGAACACTGAAGCTTTCTTT. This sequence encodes CASSVAWAGMNTEAFF.

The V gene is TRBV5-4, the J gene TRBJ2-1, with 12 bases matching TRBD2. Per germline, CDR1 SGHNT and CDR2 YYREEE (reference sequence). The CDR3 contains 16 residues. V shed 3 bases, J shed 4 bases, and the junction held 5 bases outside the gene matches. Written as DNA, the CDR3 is TGTGCCAGCAGCTCCATCCTAGCGGGAGGGTACAATGAGCAGTTCTTC. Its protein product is CASSSILAGGYNEQFF.

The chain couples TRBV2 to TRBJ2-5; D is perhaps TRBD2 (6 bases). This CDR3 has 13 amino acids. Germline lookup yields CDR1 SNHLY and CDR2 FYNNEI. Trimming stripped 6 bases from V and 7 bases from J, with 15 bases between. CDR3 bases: TGTGCCAGCAGGGAGGGCCCCCTAGGGACCCAGTACTTC. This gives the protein CASREGPLGTQYF.

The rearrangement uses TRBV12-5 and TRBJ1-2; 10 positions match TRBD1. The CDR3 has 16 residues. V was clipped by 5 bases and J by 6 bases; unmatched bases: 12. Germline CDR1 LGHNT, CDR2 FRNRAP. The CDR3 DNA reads TGTGCTAGTGGTCCCGACCCTCGGACAGGGGGGCATGGCTACACCTTC. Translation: CASGPDPRTGGHGYTF. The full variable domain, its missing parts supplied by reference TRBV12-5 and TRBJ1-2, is DARVTQTPRHKVTEMGQEVTMRCQPILGHNTVFWYRQTMMQGLELLAYFRNRAPLDDSGMPKDRFSAEMPDATLATLKIQPSEPRDSAVYFCASGPDPRTGGHGYTFGSGTRLTVV.

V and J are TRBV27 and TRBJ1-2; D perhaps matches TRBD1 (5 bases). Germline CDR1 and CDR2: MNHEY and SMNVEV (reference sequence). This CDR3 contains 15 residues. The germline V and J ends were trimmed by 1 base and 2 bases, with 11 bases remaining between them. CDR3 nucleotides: TGTGCCAGCAGTTTATATGCAGGGTTGAACTATGGCTACACCTTC. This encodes CASSLYAGLNYGYTF.

The CDR3 protein is CATSRGPGGPYNEQFF. The CDR3 DNA is TGTGCCACCAGCAGGGGACCCGGAGGGCCCTACAATGAGCAGTTCTTC. The V gene is TRBV15, the J gene TRBJ2-1; D possibly corresponds to TRBD2 (6 bases). Germline V gene lookup returns CDR1 LNHNV and CDR2 YYDKDF (reference sequence). Trimming cost V 3 bases and J 2 bases, with 14 bases left between them. The CDR3 is 16 amino acids.

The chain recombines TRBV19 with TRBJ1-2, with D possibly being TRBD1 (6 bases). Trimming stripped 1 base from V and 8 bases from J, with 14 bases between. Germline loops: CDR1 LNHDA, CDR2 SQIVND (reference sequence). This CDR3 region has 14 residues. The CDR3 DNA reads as TGTGCCAGTAGTATAGGGACAGCTCGCCTGGGCTACACCTTC. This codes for CASSIGTARLGYTF.

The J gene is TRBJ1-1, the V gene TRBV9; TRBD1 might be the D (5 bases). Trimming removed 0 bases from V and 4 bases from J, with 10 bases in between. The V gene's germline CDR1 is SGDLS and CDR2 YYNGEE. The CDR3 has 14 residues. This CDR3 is CASSVGGAPTEAFF. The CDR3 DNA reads TGTGCCAGCAGCGTAGGGGGCGCCCCCACTGAAGCTTTCTTT.

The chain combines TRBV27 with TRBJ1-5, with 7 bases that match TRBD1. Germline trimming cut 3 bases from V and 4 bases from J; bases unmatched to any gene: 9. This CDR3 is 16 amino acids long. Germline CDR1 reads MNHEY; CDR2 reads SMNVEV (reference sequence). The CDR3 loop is CASSFRGQAVNQPQHF. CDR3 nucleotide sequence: TGTGCCAGCAGTTTTAGGGGGCAGGCCGTAAATCAGCCCCAGCATTTT.

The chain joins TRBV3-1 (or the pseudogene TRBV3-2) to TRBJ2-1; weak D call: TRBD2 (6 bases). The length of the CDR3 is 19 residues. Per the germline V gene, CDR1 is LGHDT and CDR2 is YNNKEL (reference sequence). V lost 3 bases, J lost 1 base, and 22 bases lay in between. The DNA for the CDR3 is TGTGCCAGCAGCCACGGACTCTTAGCGGCCAGCCCATCCTACAATGAGCAGTTCTTC. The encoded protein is CASSHGLLAASPSYNEQFF.

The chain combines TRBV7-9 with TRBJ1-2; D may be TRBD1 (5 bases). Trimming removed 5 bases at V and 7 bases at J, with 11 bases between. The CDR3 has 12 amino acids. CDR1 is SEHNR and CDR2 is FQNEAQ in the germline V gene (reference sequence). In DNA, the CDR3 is TGTGCCAGCAGCGCAGGGTTGGGTGGCTACACCTTC. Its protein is CASSAGLGGYTF.

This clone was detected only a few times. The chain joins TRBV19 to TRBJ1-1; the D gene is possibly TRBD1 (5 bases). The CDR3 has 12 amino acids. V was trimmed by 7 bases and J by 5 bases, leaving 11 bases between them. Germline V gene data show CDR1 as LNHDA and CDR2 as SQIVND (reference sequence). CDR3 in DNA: TGTGCCAGTACCCTAACAGGAACTGAAGCTTTCTTT. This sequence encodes CASTLTGTEAFF.

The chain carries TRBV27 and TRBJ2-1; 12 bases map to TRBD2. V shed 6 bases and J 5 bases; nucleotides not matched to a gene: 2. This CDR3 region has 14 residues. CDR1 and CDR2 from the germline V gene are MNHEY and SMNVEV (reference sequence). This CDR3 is CASRTSGSHNEQFF. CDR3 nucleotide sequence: TGTGCCAGCAGGACTAGCGGGAGTCACAATGAGCAGTTCTTC.

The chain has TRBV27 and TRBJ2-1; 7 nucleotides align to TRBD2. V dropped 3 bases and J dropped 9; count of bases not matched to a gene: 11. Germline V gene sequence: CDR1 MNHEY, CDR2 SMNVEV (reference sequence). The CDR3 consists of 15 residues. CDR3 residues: CASSFSCGRGCEQFF. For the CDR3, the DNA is TGTGCCAGCAGTTTTTCTTGTGGGAGGGGTTGTGAGCAGTTCTTC.

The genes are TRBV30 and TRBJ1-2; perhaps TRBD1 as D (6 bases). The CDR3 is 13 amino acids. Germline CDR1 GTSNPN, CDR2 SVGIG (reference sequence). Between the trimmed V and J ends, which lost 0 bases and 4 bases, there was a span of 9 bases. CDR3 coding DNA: TGTGCCTGGAGTGTTGGACAGATCTATGGCTACACCTTC. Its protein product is CAWSVGQIYGYTF.

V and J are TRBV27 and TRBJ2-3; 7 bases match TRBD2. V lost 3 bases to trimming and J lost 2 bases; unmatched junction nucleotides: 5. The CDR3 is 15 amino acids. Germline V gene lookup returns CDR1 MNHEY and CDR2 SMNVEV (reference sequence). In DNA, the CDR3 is TGTGCCAGCAGTTTCCAGAGCGGGGCCACAGATACGCAGTATTTT. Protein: CASSFQSGATDTQYF.

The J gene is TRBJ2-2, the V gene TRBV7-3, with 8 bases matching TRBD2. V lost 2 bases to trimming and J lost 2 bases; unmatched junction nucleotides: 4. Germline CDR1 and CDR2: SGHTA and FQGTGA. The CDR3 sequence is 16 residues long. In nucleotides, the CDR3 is TGTGCCAGCAGCTTATTAGCGGGAACCAACACCGGGGAGCTGTTTTTT. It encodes CASSLLAGTNTGELFF. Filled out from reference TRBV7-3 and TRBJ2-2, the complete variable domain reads GAGVSQTPSNKVTEKGKYVELRCDPISGHTALYWYRQSLGQGPEFLIYFQGTGAADDSGLPNDRFFAVRPEGSVSTLKIQRTERGDSAVYLCASSLLAGTNTGELFFGEGSRLTVL.

CDR3 DNA: TGTGCCAGCTCACCGGGACAGGCCGATAATTCACCCCTCCACTTT. It specifies CASSPGQADNSPLHF. The chain joins TRBV18 to TRBJ1-6; 8 nucleotides line up with TRBD1. Per germline, CDR1 KGHSH and CDR2 LQKENI. The CDR3 consists of 15 residues. The J segment lost 5 bases and the V segment lost 3 bases, leaving 3 bases of the junction unmatched.

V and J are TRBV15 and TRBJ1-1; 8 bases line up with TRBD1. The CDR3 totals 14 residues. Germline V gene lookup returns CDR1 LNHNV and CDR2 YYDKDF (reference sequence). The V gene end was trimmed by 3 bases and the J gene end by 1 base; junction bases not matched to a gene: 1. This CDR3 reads CATSRDRENTEAFF. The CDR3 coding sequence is TGTGCCACCAGCAGGGACAGGGAGAACACTGAAGCTTTCTTT. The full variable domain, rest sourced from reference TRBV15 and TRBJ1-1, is DAMVIQNPRYQVTQFGKPVTLSCSQTLNHNVMYWYQQKSSQAPKLLFHYYDKDFNNEADTPDNFQSRRPNTSFCFLDIRSPGLGDTAMYLCATSRDRENTEAFFGQGTRLTVV.

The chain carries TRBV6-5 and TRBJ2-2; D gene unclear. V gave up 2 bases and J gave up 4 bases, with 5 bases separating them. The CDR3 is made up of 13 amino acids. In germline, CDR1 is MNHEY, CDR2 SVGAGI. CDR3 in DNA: TGTGCCAGCAGTTACAGCCCCACCGGGGAGCTGTTTTTT. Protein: CASSYSPTGELFF.

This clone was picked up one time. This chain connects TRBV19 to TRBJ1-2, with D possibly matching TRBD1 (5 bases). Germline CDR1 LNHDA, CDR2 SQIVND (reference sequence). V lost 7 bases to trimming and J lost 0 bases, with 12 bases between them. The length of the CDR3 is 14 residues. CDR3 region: CASKGHETNYGYTF. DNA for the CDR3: TGTGCCAGTAAGGGGCACGAAACTAACTATGGCTACACCTTC.